The rows below give T cell receptor beta chains drawn from one sample of a study of blood T cell repertoires in COVID-19. Data came from immunoSEQ multiplex PCR; TCRdb stores just in-frame clones and leaves some out. Of 95,000 to 100,000 clones listed, around 85% are singletons. The sequencing sample was made of peripheral blood. The source of these receptors is a woman aged 70-85 years with active or convalescent COVID-19. Both conserved end residues are part of each CDR3. Each record gives: J gene, clone size, V gene, D gene, CDR3 DNA, CDR3 protein. A D gene is named only where the DNA matches it firmly. Rows may omit the clone size; those that give it use once, few, many or a size class.

j_call: TRBJ1-4; clone_size: .; v_call: TRBV7-2; d_call: TRBD1; cdr3_nt: TGTGCCAGCAGCCATCGGGACAGGGTTGAAAAACTGTTTTTT; cdr3_aa: CASSHRDRVEKLFF
j_call: TRBJ1-1; clone_size: .; v_call: TRBV19; d_call: .; cdr3_nt: TGTGCCAGTAGTATTTATCCAGGGCTGAACACTGAAGCTTTCTTT; cdr3_aa: CASSIYPGLNTEAFF
j_call: TRBJ1-1; clone_size: .; v_call: TRBV18; d_call: .; cdr3_nt: TGTGCCAGCTCACCACAGGGGGTGAACACTGAAGCTTTCTTT; cdr3_aa: CASSPQGVNTEAFF
j_call: TRBJ2-1; clone_size: .; v_call: TRBV5-1; d_call: .; cdr3_nt: TGCGCCAGCAGCCAGAATACCGGGTACAATGAGCAGTTCTTC; cdr3_aa: CASSQNTGYNEQFF
j_call: TRBJ2-3; clone_size: .; v_call: TRBV10-3; d_call: .; cdr3_nt: TGTGCCATCCGTCCCGGACGCGGAGGGGGCACAGATACGCAGTATTTT; cdr3_aa: CAIRPGRGGGTDTQYF
j_call: TRBJ2-1; clone_size: .; v_call: TRBV3-1/TRBV3-2; d_call: .; cdr3_nt: TGTGCCAGCAGCAACAGGGGGGGCAATGAGCAGTTCTTC; cdr3_aa: CASSNRGGNEQFF
j_call: TRBJ1-5; clone_size: .; v_call: TRBV11-3; d_call: TRBD1; cdr3_nt: TGTGCCAGCAGCTTAGGACAGGGGCCGGTCTATAGCAATCAGCCCCAGCATTTT; cdr3_aa: CASSLGQGPVYSNQPQHF
j_call: TRBJ2-3; clone_size: .; v_call: TRBV3-1/TRBV3-2; d_call: .; cdr3_nt: TGTGCCAGCAGCCAAAGAGCCCTGGATACGCAGTATTTT; cdr3_aa: CASSQRALDTQYF
j_call: TRBJ1-3; clone_size: .; v_call: TRBV7-2; d_call: .; cdr3_nt: TGTGCCAGCAGCCCGGGGGGCTCTGGAAACACCATATATTTT; cdr3_aa: CASSPGGSGNTIYF
j_call: TRBJ1-1; clone_size: .; v_call: TRBV6-2/TRBV6-3; d_call: .; cdr3_nt: TGTGCCAGCAGTTACACTTTTGGGGGCATGAACACTGAAGCTTTCTTT; cdr3_aa: CASSYTFGGMNTEAFF
j_call: TRBJ2-5; clone_size: .; v_call: TRBV5-1; d_call: .; cdr3_nt: TGCGCCAGCAGGGGGGGACTCGGGGAGACCCAGTACTTC; cdr3_aa: CASRGGLGETQYF
j_call: TRBJ1-1; clone_size: .; v_call: TRBV3-1/TRBV3-2; d_call: .; cdr3_nt: TGTGCCAGCAGCCAATCTCAGGTGGGCACTGAAGCTTTCTTT; cdr3_aa: CASSQSQVGTEAFF
j_call: TRBJ1-1; clone_size: .; v_call: TRBV3-1/TRBV3-2; d_call: .; cdr3_nt: TGTGCCAGCAGCCGAAACCTAGGCAAGAACACTGAAGCTTTCTTT; cdr3_aa: CASSRNLGKNTEAFF
j_call: TRBJ1-3; clone_size: .; v_call: TRBV5-6; d_call: .; cdr3_nt: TGTGCCAGCAGCTCAAGACAGAACTCTGGAAACACCATATATTTT; cdr3_aa: CASSSRQNSGNTIYF
j_call: TRBJ2-3; clone_size: .; v_call: TRBV9; d_call: TRBD1; cdr3_nt: TGTGCCAGCAGCGGTAACCGGGACAGGGGTATAGTTTCAGATACGCAGTATTTT; cdr3_aa: CASSGNRDRGIVSDTQYF
j_call: TRBJ1-6; clone_size: .; v_call: TRBV7-9; d_call: .; cdr3_nt: TGTGCCAGCAGCTCCCAGGGATCAGTTAATTCACCCCTCCACTTT; cdr3_aa: CASSSQGSVNSPLHF
j_call: TRBJ1-5; clone_size: .; v_call: TRBV6-5; d_call: TRBD1; cdr3_nt: TGTGCCAGCAGTTTCCGGGACAGGCATCAGCCCCAGCATTTT; cdr3_aa: CASSFRDRHQPQHF
j_call: TRBJ2-5; clone_size: .; v_call: TRBV5-1; d_call: .; cdr3_nt: TGCGCCAGCAGCTTTACAAAGTCGGGGGAGACCCAGTACTTC; cdr3_aa: CASSFTKSGETQYF
j_call: TRBJ1-2; clone_size: .; v_call: TRBV28; d_call: .; cdr3_nt: TGTGCCAGCAGGCCCGCGAAAATCTCTAACTATGGCTACACCTTC; cdr3_aa: CASRPAKISNYGYTF
j_call: TRBJ2-1; clone_size: .; v_call: TRBV9; d_call: .; cdr3_nt: TGTGCCAGCAGCGTACGCGGGAACTCCAACAATGAGCAGTTCTTC; cdr3_aa: CASSVRGNSNNEQFF
j_call: TRBJ1-4; clone_size: .; v_call: TRBV15; d_call: TRBD1; cdr3_nt: TGTGCCACCAGCGGCCGGACAGGAGGTGGGGAAAAACTGTTTTTT; cdr3_aa: CATSGRTGGGEKLFF
j_call: TRBJ1-1; clone_size: .; v_call: TRBV5-1; d_call: .; cdr3_nt: TGCGCCAGCAGCCCAGACACCTCGAACACTGAAGCTTTCTTT; cdr3_aa: CASSPDTSNTEAFF
j_call: TRBJ2-3; clone_size: .; v_call: TRBV2; d_call: TRBD2; cdr3_nt: TGTGCCAGCAGTGACGGGCAGGCTAGCGGGATACTATCCACAGATACGCAGTATTTT; cdr3_aa: CASSDGQASGILSTDTQYF
j_call: TRBJ1-3; clone_size: .; v_call: TRBV2; d_call: .; cdr3_nt: TGTGCCAGCAGTGACCAGGGGATCTCTGGAAACACCATATATTTT; cdr3_aa: CASSDQGISGNTIYF
j_call: TRBJ2-2; clone_size: .; v_call: TRBV7-9; d_call: .; cdr3_nt: TGTGCCAGCAGCTTAGACAGATACACCGGGGAGCTGTTTTTT; cdr3_aa: CASSLDRYTGELFF
j_call: TRBJ1-1; clone_size: .; v_call: TRBV6-6; d_call: .; cdr3_nt: TGTGCCAGCAGTTACCCCGCAGGATCGAACACTGAAGCTTTCTTT; cdr3_aa: CASSYPAGSNTEAFF
j_call: TRBJ1-2; clone_size: .; v_call: TRBV14; d_call: .; cdr3_nt: TGTGCCAGCAGCCAAGGTGGCGGTCACTATGGCTACACCTTC; cdr3_aa: CASSQGGGHYGYTF
j_call: TRBJ1-1; clone_size: .; v_call: TRBV3-1/TRBV3-2; d_call: .; cdr3_nt: TGTGCCAGCAGCCAAGGGGGAGGATCCCAGGCTTTCTTT; cdr3_aa: CASSQGGGSQAFF
j_call: TRBJ2-2; clone_size: once; v_call: TRBV5-5; d_call: .; cdr3_nt: TGTGCCAGCAGCTTCCTTCTCCCCGACACCGGGGAGCTGTTTTTT; cdr3_aa: CASSFLLPDTGELFF
j_call: TRBJ1-5; clone_size: once; v_call: TRBV6-6; d_call: .; cdr3_nt: TGTGCCAGCAGTCGATGGGAACAGGGTTTGGGCAATCAGCCCCAGCATTTT; cdr3_aa: CASSRWEQGLGNQPQHF
j_call: TRBJ2-7; clone_size: .; v_call: TRBV5-1; d_call: .; cdr3_nt: TGCGCCAGCAGCTTGGAACCCGCGACCTACGAGCAGTACTTC; cdr3_aa: CASSLEPATYEQYF
j_call: TRBJ1-3; clone_size: once; v_call: TRBV10-3; d_call: .; cdr3_nt: TGTGCCATCAGTGAGATGATGGGGGGGACTGGAAACACCATATATTTT; cdr3_aa: CAISEMMGGTGNTIYF
j_call: TRBJ1-1; clone_size: .; v_call: TRBV6-5; d_call: .; cdr3_nt: TGTGCCAGCACAGGGGATACCACTGAAGCTTTCTTT; cdr3_aa: CASTGDTTEAFF
j_call: TRBJ2-2; clone_size: once; v_call: TRBV4-3; d_call: .; cdr3_nt: TGCGCCAGCAGCCAAGGGAGCTACTCCGGGGAGCTGTTTTTT; cdr3_aa: CASSQGSYSGELFF
j_call: TRBJ1-1; clone_size: once; v_call: TRBV19; d_call: .; cdr3_nt: TGTGCCAGTAGTACTCCCCGGGGGGACGGGAGGACTGAAGCTTTCTTT; cdr3_aa: CASSTPRGDGRTEAFF
j_call: TRBJ1-1; clone_size: .; v_call: TRBV7-2; d_call: TRBD1; cdr3_nt: TGTGCCAGCAGCTTAAGTACAGGGGTGAACACTGAAGCTTTCTTT; cdr3_aa: CASSLSTGVNTEAFF
j_call: TRBJ2-7; clone_size: .; v_call: TRBV29-1; d_call: TRBD2; cdr3_nt: TGCAGCGTCTTGCTAGCGGCTCGCTCCTACGAGCAGTACTTC; cdr3_aa: CSVLLAARSYEQYF
j_call: TRBJ2-7; clone_size: .; v_call: TRBV19; d_call: .; cdr3_nt: TGTGCCAGTAGTAGGATAGGGAGCTCCTACGAGCAGTACTTC; cdr3_aa: CASSRIGSSYEQYF
j_call: TRBJ2-3; clone_size: .; v_call: TRBV24-1; d_call: TRBD2; cdr3_nt: TGTGCCACCAGTGAAGCCGGGACTAGCGGCACAGATACGCAGTATTTT; cdr3_aa: CATSEAGTSGTDTQYF
j_call: TRBJ1-5; clone_size: .; v_call: TRBV14; d_call: .; cdr3_nt: TGTGCCAGCAGAGAATCGGGGTCCGAGGTAGATCAGCCCCAGCATTTT; cdr3_aa: CASRESGSEVDQPQHF
j_call: TRBJ1-6; clone_size: .; v_call: TRBV6-5; d_call: TRBD1; cdr3_nt: TGTGCCAGCAGTTCTGCGACAGGGGTGGTCCACTTT; cdr3_aa: CASSSATGVVHF
j_call: TRBJ2-1; clone_size: .; v_call: TRBV4-1; d_call: TRBD1; cdr3_nt: TGCGCCAGCAGCCAAGATCCGGGACAGTTCTCCTACAATGAGCAGTTCTTC; cdr3_aa: CASSQDPGQFSYNEQFF
j_call: TRBJ2-1; clone_size: once; v_call: TRBV5-1; d_call: TRBD2; cdr3_nt: TGCGCCAGCAGCTTGGGAGCGGGATTCACCAATGAGCAGTTCTTC; cdr3_aa: CASSLGAGFTNEQFF
j_call: TRBJ2-2; clone_size: .; v_call: TRBV6-5; d_call: TRBD2; cdr3_nt: TGTGCCAGCAGCGATGGGACTAGCGGGACCGGGGAGCTGTTTTTT; cdr3_aa: CASSDGTSGTGELFF
j_call: TRBJ1-1; clone_size: .; v_call: TRBV7-2; d_call: TRBD1; cdr3_nt: TGTGCCAGCAGCTCGGGACAGGGGGCTACTGAAGCTTTCTTT; cdr3_aa: CASSSGQGATEAFF
j_call: TRBJ2-2; clone_size: .; v_call: TRBV28; d_call: .; cdr3_nt: TGTGCCAGCAGTCCCCCGACAGGGAACACCGGGGAGCTGTTTTTT; cdr3_aa: CASSPPTGNTGELFF
j_call: TRBJ2-3; clone_size: .; v_call: TRBV7-9; d_call: TRBD2; cdr3_nt: TGTGCCAGCAGCTTAACTAGCGGGGGGATAGATACGCAGTATTTT; cdr3_aa: CASSLTSGGIDTQYF
j_call: TRBJ1-6; clone_size: .; v_call: TRBV28; d_call: .; cdr3_nt: TGTGCCAGCAGTTTACGGCAGGCACGATCACCCCTCCACTTT; cdr3_aa: CASSLRQARSPLHF
j_call: TRBJ1-1; clone_size: .; v_call: TRBV19; d_call: .; cdr3_nt: TGTGCCAGTAGTATCATAGCGGGCACTGAAGCTTTCTTT; cdr3_aa: CASSIIAGTEAFF
j_call: TRBJ2-1; clone_size: .; v_call: TRBV9; d_call: .; cdr3_nt: TGTGCCAGCAGCCCCAGCGGTCTTCTAAACTACAATGAGCAGTTCTTC; cdr3_aa: CASSPSGLLNYNEQFF
j_call: TRBJ1-1; clone_size: .; v_call: TRBV7-2; d_call: .; cdr3_nt: TGTGCCAGCAGCTTAGGGGGGACTTACACTGAAGCTTTCTTT; cdr3_aa: CASSLGGTYTEAFF
j_call: TRBJ1-1; clone_size: once; v_call: TRBV28; d_call: TRBD1; cdr3_nt: TGTGCCAGCAGTTTGGGGCCAGGGGGCTTCCCTGAAGCTTTCTTT; cdr3_aa: CASSLGPGGFPEAFF